The rows below give T cell receptor beta chains drawn from one sample of a study of blood T cell repertoires in COVID-19. The data were produced by immunoSEQ multiplex PCR, yet TCRdb's version contains in-frame clones alone and is incomplete. The sample consists of under 250,000 clones, about four fifths of them appearing once. The source material was peripheral blood. The receptors were gathered from a woman aged 40 to 55 who had recovered from COVID-19. Both conserved end residues are part of each CDR3. The D gene is left open where the match is weak. Clone size is not always given. Where it is, it says once, few, many or a class for expanded clones.

j_gene: TRBJ1-1
v_gene: TRBV5-4
abundance: once
d_gene: TRBD1
CDR3nt: TGTGCCAGCAGCTTGGGGACAGGGGCCAACTGGGCTTTCTTT
CDR3aa: CASSLGTGANWAFF

j_gene: TRBJ1-2
v_gene: TRBV7-2
abundance: .
d_gene: .
CDR3nt: TGTGCAATAGTAAAGAGCCTTAACTATGGCTACACCTTC
CDR3aa: CAIVKSLNYGYTF

j_gene: TRBJ2-1
v_gene: TRBV5-1
abundance: .
d_gene: TRBD2
CDR3nt: TGCGCCAGCAGCTTAGGACTAGCGGAATACAATGAGCAGTTCTTC
CDR3aa: CASSLGLAEYNEQFF

j_gene: TRBJ2-1
v_gene: TRBV9
abundance: .
d_gene: TRBD2
CDR3nt: TGTGCCAGCAGCGTAGAACCCGGAGTAGCGGGTGAGCAGTTCTTC
CDR3aa: CASSVEPGVAGEQFF

j_gene: TRBJ1-1
v_gene: TRBV7-8
abundance: .
d_gene: .
CDR3nt: TGTGCCAGCAGCCCTAAAAGAGGCAGATCCATGAACACTGAAGCTTTCTTT
CDR3aa: CASSPKRGRSMNTEAFF

j_gene: TRBJ2-1
v_gene: TRBV27
abundance: once
d_gene: TRBD2
CDR3nt: TGTGCCAGCAGTCGACTAGCGGGGGGCACCTCCTACAATGAGCAGTTCTTC
CDR3aa: CASSRLAGGTSYNEQFF

j_gene: TRBJ1-2
v_gene: TRBV9
abundance: .
d_gene: TRBD1
CDR3nt: TGTGCCAGCAGCGCTCAGACAGGGGCAAACTATGGCTACACCTTC
CDR3aa: CASSAQTGANYGYTF

j_gene: TRBJ2-3
v_gene: TRBV7-2
abundance: once
d_gene: .
CDR3nt: TGTGCCAGCAGCTTAGAGTCCAGTTTCTTCGCAGATACGCAGTATTTT
CDR3aa: CASSLESSFFADTQYF

j_gene: TRBJ2-7
v_gene: TRBV28
abundance: .
d_gene: .
CDR3nt: TGTGCCAGCAGTTTGACAGGATTTCTCCACGAGCAGTACTTC
CDR3aa: CASSLTGFLHEQYF

j_gene: TRBJ1-1
v_gene: TRBV29-1
abundance: .
d_gene: .
CDR3nt: TGCAGCGTTCTTAGACAGGACAGTGTTGGTGAAGCTTTCTTT
CDR3aa: CSVLRQDSVGEAFF

j_gene: TRBJ2-2
v_gene: TRBV6-5
abundance: .
d_gene: .
CDR3nt: TGTGCCAGTGCCCGAGTCGGTCCGAACACCGGGGAGCTGTTTTTT
CDR3aa: CASARVGPNTGELFF

j_gene: TRBJ2-7
v_gene: TRBV5-1
abundance: .
d_gene: .
CDR3nt: TGCGCCAGCAGCTTTGGGAGCGGCTCCTACGAGCAGTACTTC
CDR3aa: CASSFGSGSYEQYF

j_gene: TRBJ1-1
v_gene: TRBV19
abundance: .
d_gene: .
CDR3nt: TGTGCCAGTAGTATCGCTCCCGGGGTAGGGAACACTGAAGCTTTCTTT
CDR3aa: CASSIAPGVGNTEAFF

j_gene: TRBJ1-5
v_gene: TRBV2
abundance: .
d_gene: .
CDR3nt: TGTGCCAGCAGACGCGACAACAATCAGCCCCAGCATTTT
CDR3aa: CASRRDNNQPQHF

j_gene: TRBJ2-7
v_gene: TRBV4-1
abundance: .
d_gene: .
CDR3nt: TGCGCCAGCAGCCAAGTTCAGGGTCGATCCTACGAGCAGTACTTC
CDR3aa: CASSQVQGRSYEQYF

j_gene: TRBJ2-5
v_gene: TRBV30
abundance: .
d_gene: .
CDR3nt: TGTGCCTGGAGTCGGCAGGCCCAAGAGACCCAGTACTTC
CDR3aa: CAWSRQAQETQYF

j_gene: TRBJ1-2
v_gene: TRBV4-2
abundance: .
d_gene: .
CDR3nt: TGTGCCAGCAGCCATGCCGGGACAAAGGATGGCTACACCTTC
CDR3aa: CASSHAGTKDGYTF

j_gene: TRBJ2-3
v_gene: TRBV7-2
abundance: .
d_gene: .
CDR3nt: TGTGCCAGCAGCTTAGTTATAGATACGCAGTATTTT
CDR3aa: CASSLVIDTQYF

j_gene: TRBJ2-2
v_gene: TRBV3-1/TRBV3-2
abundance: .
d_gene: .
CDR3nt: TGTGCCAGCAGCCAAGGAGGGCGGGGGAACACCGGGGAGCTGTTTTTT
CDR3aa: CASSQGGRGNTGELFF

j_gene: TRBJ1-2
v_gene: TRBV7-2
abundance: .
d_gene: .
CDR3nt: TGTGCCAGCAGCTTAGTTCGGCGGAACTATGGCTACACCTTC
CDR3aa: CASSLVRRNYGYTF

j_gene: TRBJ2-2
v_gene: TRBV7-2
abundance: .
d_gene: .
CDR3nt: TGTGCCAGCGGAGCAGGGGCTCACACCGGGGAGCTGTTTTTT
CDR3aa: CASGAGAHTGELFF

j_gene: TRBJ2-2
v_gene: TRBV30
abundance: .
d_gene: TRBD1
CDR3nt: TGTGCCTGGAGGGACAGGCGAGGGACCGGGGAGCTGTTTTTT
CDR3aa: CAWRDRRGTGELFF

j_gene: TRBJ2-2
v_gene: TRBV6-2/TRBV6-3
abundance: few
d_gene: .
CDR3nt: TGTGCCAGCAGTAGCACCAGGGGTTCGCACACCGGGGAGCTGTTTTTT
CDR3aa: CASSSTRGSHTGELFF

j_gene: TRBJ2-1
v_gene: TRBV2
abundance: .
d_gene: TRBD1
CDR3nt: TGTGCCAGCAGGGTGACAGGGGGGAACTCCTACAATGAGCAGTTCTTC
CDR3aa: CASRVTGGNSYNEQFF

j_gene: TRBJ1-2
v_gene: TRBV24-1
abundance: .
d_gene: TRBD1
CDR3nt: TGTGCCACCAGTGACTCCCGACAGGGGGCGAACTATGGCTACACCTTC
CDR3aa: CATSDSRQGANYGYTF

j_gene: TRBJ1-3
v_gene: TRBV28
abundance: .
d_gene: .
CDR3nt: TGTGCCAGCAGTTTTTGGGGAGCGTCCTCTGGAAACACCATATATTTT
CDR3aa: CASSFWGASSGNTIYF

j_gene: TRBJ2-7
v_gene: TRBV3-1/TRBV3-2
abundance: .
d_gene: TRBD1
CDR3nt: TGTGCCAGCAGCCAACCAGGACAGGGGATCTTGGAGCAGTACTTC
CDR3aa: CASSQPGQGILEQYF

j_gene: TRBJ1-1
v_gene: TRBV7-9
abundance: .
d_gene: .
CDR3nt: TGTGCCAGCAGCTTCCGTAGTAATGAAGCTTTCTTT
CDR3aa: CASSFRSNEAFF

j_gene: TRBJ1-2
v_gene: TRBV7-3
abundance: once
d_gene: .
CDR3nt: TGTGCCAGCAGCTTAAGCCCCGGGGTGAACTATGGCTACACCTTC
CDR3aa: CASSLSPGVNYGYTF

j_gene: TRBJ1-2
v_gene: TRBV29-1
abundance: .
d_gene: TRBD1
CDR3nt: TGCAGCGCCATACAGGGGGCAGGTTATGGCTACACCTTC
CDR3aa: CSAIQGAGYGYTF

j_gene: TRBJ2-7
v_gene: TRBV29-1
abundance: .
d_gene: TRBD2
CDR3nt: TGCAGCGTTGGTACTAGCGGGTGGTACGAGCAGTACTTC
CDR3aa: CSVGTSGWYEQYF

j_gene: TRBJ2-7
v_gene: TRBV7-6
abundance: .
d_gene: TRBD2
CDR3nt: TGTGCCAGCAGCTTAGCGGCTGGGGGAGGGGTTGCCTACGAGCAGTACTTC
CDR3aa: CASSLAAGGGVAYEQYF

j_gene: TRBJ2-7
v_gene: TRBV28
abundance: .
d_gene: .
CDR3nt: TGTGCCAGCAGAATGGCCAGCTCCTACGAGCAGTACTTC
CDR3aa: CASRMASSYEQYF

j_gene: TRBJ1-6
v_gene: TRBV7-6
abundance: many
d_gene: TRBD1
CDR3nt: TGTGCCAGCAGTCCCGGGACAGGGAGTTCACCCCTCCACTTT
CDR3aa: CASSPGTGSSPLHF

j_gene: TRBJ2-1
v_gene: TRBV20-1
abundance: .
d_gene: .
CDR3nt: TGCAGTGCTAGTTTCGGCGGGGACTACAATGAGCAGTTCTTC
CDR3aa: CSASFGGDYNEQFF

j_gene: TRBJ1-1
v_gene: TRBV7-9
abundance: .
d_gene: .
CDR3nt: TGTGCCAGCAGCTTACAGGGGAACACTGAAGCTTTCTTT
CDR3aa: CASSLQGNTEAFF

j_gene: TRBJ1-5
v_gene: TRBV19
abundance: .
d_gene: .
CDR3nt: TGTGCCAGTAGACCCGCAGGGTGGAATCAGCCCCAGCATTTT
CDR3aa: CASRPAGWNQPQHF

j_gene: TRBJ2-5
v_gene: TRBV9
abundance: .
d_gene: TRBD2
CDR3nt: TGTGCCAGCAGCGTAGCGGTCAGCCGGACTAGCGGGCAAGAGACCCAGTACTTC
CDR3aa: CASSVAVSRTSGQETQYF

j_gene: TRBJ1-2
v_gene: TRBV10-3
abundance: .
d_gene: .
CDR3nt: TGTGCCATCAGTGAAGGAGGACCGAACTATGGCTACACCTTC
CDR3aa: CAISEGGPNYGYTF

j_gene: TRBJ2-1
v_gene: TRBV2
abundance: .
d_gene: TRBD2
CDR3nt: TGTGCCAGCCCTGGGTCGGGGGGTTCCCCCAATGAGCAGTTCTTC
CDR3aa: CASPGSGGSPNEQFF

j_gene: TRBJ2-5
v_gene: TRBV6-2/TRBV6-3
abundance: .
d_gene: .
CDR3nt: TGTGCCAGCAGCTTAGGGGCGCGGTTCCAAGAGACCCAGTACTTC
CDR3aa: CASSLGARFQETQYF